One and the same sample provided the 19 T cell receptor beta chains below, sequenced in a study of memory CD4+ T cells and cytomegalovirus serostatus. The method was immunoSEQ multiplex PCR; TCRdb's version includes in-frame clones alone and lacks a portion of them. The data show about 48,000 clones, just under 80% seen once. Single viable CD3+CD4+CD8-CD45RO+ cells were sorted as the memory CD4+ T cells. The sequencing sample was made of memory CD4+ T cells from blood. Every receptor here comes from an adult in good health and CMV-seronegative.

The CDR3: CASSTGTSGTHEQYF. CDR3 coding DNA: TGTGCCAGTAGTACCGGGACTAGCGGGACCCACGAGCAGTACTTC. The V call is TRBV19, the J call TRBJ2-7; 13 nucleotides line up with TRBD2. V shed 4 bases and J 5 bases; nucleotides not matched to a gene: 5. Germline V gene sequence: CDR1 LNHDA, CDR2 SQIVND (reference sequence). The CDR3 contains 15 residues.

This chain links TRBV7-9 with TRBJ2-1, with 12 nucleotides matching TRBD1. The CDR3 loop spans 15 amino acids. V shed 3 bases and J 7 bases; nucleotides not matched to a gene: 4. Germline CDR1 SEHNR, CDR2 FQNEAQ (reference sequence). The CDR3 loop is CASSFGGQGANEQFF. CDR3 nucleotide sequence: TGTGCCAGCAGCTTTGGGGGACAGGGGGCGAATGAGCAGTTCTTC.

Points on this clone: The junction departs from germline at one end; a sequencing error may be responsible. This chain joins TRBV6-1 and TRBJ2-7; D possibly corresponds to TRBD1 (5 bases). The germline gives CDR1 MNHNS, CDR2 SASEGT. CDR3 length: 12 amino acids. CDR3 amino acids: CASSETTRDRHF. Here the CDR3 DNA reads TGTGCCAGCAGTGAAACAACCAGGGATCGACACTTC.

The chain employs TRBV7-2 and TRBJ2-5, with D tentatively TRBD2 (5 bases). V dropped 3 bases and J dropped 4 bases, with 12 bases sitting between them. This CDR3 has 14 amino acids. CDR1 and CDR2 (germline): SGHTA, FQGNSA. CDR3 bases: TGTGCCAGCAGCTTGGGCACTAGGAGAGAGACCCAGTACTTC. This sequence encodes CASSLGTRRETQYF.

The chain employs TRBV30 and TRBJ1-1, with D tentatively TRBD1 (5 bases). Germline V gives CDR1 GTSNPN, CDR2 SVGIG (reference sequence). The CDR3 consists of 15 residues. Trimming took off 0 bases at V and 1 base at J, with 12 bases between the two ends. CDR3 coding DNA: TGTGCCTGGAGTGTATATTCAGGGAGGAACACTGAAGCTTTCTTT. Translating gives CAWSVYSGRNTEAFF.

The chain couples TRBV9 to TRBJ1-2, with D possibly matching TRBD1 (5 bases). This CDR3 spans 14 amino acids. V was shortened by 0 bases and J by 4 bases, with 10 bases between the two germline ends. Germline loops: CDR1 SGDLS, CDR2 YYNGEE. CDR3 nucleotide sequence: TGTGCCAGCAGCGTAGACCAGGGCGTCTATGGCTACACCTTC. Protein product: CASSVDQGVYGYTF.

This rearrangement joins TRBV5-1 to TRBJ2-5; possibly TRBD1 or TRBD2 for D (7 bases each). The CDR3 is 16 amino acids. Trimming removed 1 base at V and 5 bases at J, with 18 bases between. From germline, CDR1 is SGHRS and CDR2 YFSETQ. The CDR3 loop is CASSLTGEGRRETQYF. The DNA for the CDR3 is TGCGCCAGCAGCTTGACAGGGGAGGGACGTAGGGAGACCCAGTACTTC.

The chain couples TRBV7-2 to TRBJ2-1; 9 bases map to TRBD2. CDR1 SGHTA and CDR2 FQGNSA come from the germline V gene. The V gene end was trimmed by 7 bases and the J gene end by 4 bases; junction bases not matched to a gene: 5. The CDR3 totals 14 residues. CDR3 DNA sequence: TGTGCCAGCACCAAGCGGGAGGCATACAATGAGCAGTTCTTC. This gives the protein CASTKREAYNEQFF.

J is TRBJ1-5 and V is TRBV6-6; D is ambiguous. V lost 5 bases and J lost 8, with 13 bases in between. The CDR3 loop spans 13 amino acids. Germline CDR1 is MNHNY and CDR2 is SVGAGI (reference sequence). The CDR3, as DNA: TGTGCCAGCAGTCGCTCCCTACTAGAGCCCCAGCATTTT. It is translated as CASSRSLLEPQHF.

This clone was recorded only once. The chain links TRBV12-5 to TRBJ2-1, with 10 bases fitting TRBD2. Unmatched junction bases numbered 13, after V lost 4 bases and J lost 4 bases. This CDR3 spans 18 amino acids. CDR1 is LGHNT, CDR2 FRNRAP, per germline. CDR3 sequence (DNA): TGTGCTAGTGGTTCTCCACGAACCGGGACTAGCGAGTACAATGAGCAGTTCTTC. It specifies CASGSPRTGTSEYNEQFF.

The DNA of the CDR3 is TGTGCCAGCAGCCCCAGGCAGCTCACTGAAGCTTTCTTT. This codes for CASSPRQLTEAFF. The rearrangement uses TRBV7-9 and TRBJ1-1; D remains unclear. CDR3 length: 13 amino acids. Germline loops: CDR1 SEHNR, CDR2 FQNEAQ (reference sequence). Trimming removed 5 bases at V and 4 bases at J, with 11 bases between.

The chain joins TRBV5-4 to TRBJ2-7; a possible D gene is TRBD1 (6 bases). CDR3 length: 15 residues. Germline lookup yields CDR1 SGHNT and CDR2 YYREEE (reference sequence). The ends were cut back, 3 bases at V and 3 bases at J, with 16 bases in the middle. This CDR3 is CASSSPGHIIYEQYF. CDR3 nucleotides: TGTGCCAGCAGCTCTCCGGGACACATCATCTACGAGCAGTACTTC.

The chain carries TRBV7-9 and TRBJ2-7; D is possibly TRBD1 (5 bases). The CDR3 runs 14 residues. Germline V gives CDR1 SEHNR, CDR2 FQNEAQ (reference sequence). The V and J ends lost 4 bases and 2 bases respectively, with 12 bases between them. The CDR3 DNA reads as TGTGCCAGCAGCTCCCAGGGAACCACCTACGAGCAGTACTTC. Amino acids: CASSSQGTTYEQYF.

In this sample, this clone turned up a few times. The J gene is TRBJ1-1, the V gene TRBV5-4; no clear D gene. CDR3 length: 13 amino acids. V lost 2 bases to trimming and J lost 7 bases, with 12 bases between them. Germline values: CDR1 SGHNT, CDR2 YYREEE (reference sequence). Here the CDR3 reads CASSFDRVGEAFF. DNA of the CDR3: TGTGCCAGCAGCTTCGACCGGGTCGGTGAAGCTTTCTTT.

CDR3 nucleotides: TGTGCCAGCAGTTCAGGGCGAGAGACCCAGTACTTC. Its protein is CASSSGRETQYF. The gene calls are TRBV7-7 and TRBJ2-5; maybe TRBD1 (5 bases). V was trimmed by 6 bases and J by 4 bases, leaving 9 bases between them. Germline CDR1 and CDR2: SSHAT and FNYEAQ (reference sequence). This CDR3 comprises 12 residues.

The V call is TRBV7-9, the J call TRBJ1-5; D not resolved. The CDR3 contains 13 residues. Trimming shortened V by 1 base and J by 5 bases, and 6 bases separated the two germline ends. Germline values: CDR1 SEHNR, CDR2 FQNEAQ (reference sequence). As DNA, the CDR3 is TGTGCCAGCAGCTTAGGACTCCATCAGCCCCAGCATTTT. This sequence encodes CASSLGLHQPQHF. Variable domain in full (rest from reference TRBV7-9 and TRBJ1-5): DTGVSQNPRHKITKRGQNVTFRCDPISEHNRLYWYRQTLGQGPEFLTYFQNEAQLEKSRLLSDRFSAERPKGSFSTLEIQRTEQGDSAMYLCASSLGLHQPQHFGDGTRLSIL.

This chain connects TRBV2 to TRBJ1-6; the D is unclear. This CDR3 has 15 amino acids. Germline lookup yields CDR1 SNHLY and CDR2 FYNNEI. V lost 11 bases and J 0 bases, leaving 14 bases between the germline ends. CDR3 loop: CARRSGSSYNSPLHF. As DNA, the CDR3 is TGTGCCCGAAGGTCGGGCAGCTCCTATAATTCACCCCTCCACTTT.

The CDR3 DNA follows: TGTGCCAGCAGCTTAACGTCCAGAGCTAACTATGGCTACACCTTC. This gives the protein CASSLTSRANYGYTF. The V gene is TRBV7-2, the J gene TRBJ1-2, with unresolved D. Germline V gene sequence: CDR1 SGHTA, CDR2 FQGNSA. V was clipped by 2 bases and J by 0 bases, with 10 bases between them. The CDR3 runs 15 residues. The full variable domain, its missing parts supplied by reference TRBV7-2 and TRBJ1-2, is GAGVSQSPSNKVTEKGKDVELRCDPISGHTALYWYRQSLGQGLEFLIYFQGNSAPDKSGLPSDRFSAERTGGSVSTLTIQRTQQEDSAVYLCASSLTSRANYGYTFGSGTRLTVV.

The chain is built from TRBV6-1 and TRBJ2-5; D is undetermined. In germline, CDR1 is MNHNS, CDR2 SASEGT. The CDR3 spans 12 residues. V lost 9 bases to trimming and J lost 5 bases, with 13 bases between them. The CDR3 nucleotides read TGTGCCAGTGCTCTACGCCCGGAGACCCAGTACTTC. It encodes CASALRPETQYF.